The rows below give T cell receptor beta chains drawn from one sample of a study of blood T cell repertoires in COVID-19. TCRdb keeps only in-frame clones here, not all; method: immunoSEQ multiplex PCR. Of more than 150,000 clones in the sample, approximately 87% were seen once. Specimen: peripheral blood. Receptor source: a man between 35 and 55 years old with active or convalescent COVID-19. The CDR3 runs from the conserved cysteine through the conserved F or W. A D gene is named only where the DNA matches it firmly. Part of the rows lack a size; the others show once, few, many or a class for expanded clones.

D | size | J | V | CDR3 | DNA
TRBD2 | few | TRBJ2-1 | TRBV4-3 | CASSQDPPGGRNEQFF | TGCGCCAGCAGCCAGGATCCCCCGGGGGGGCGCAATGAGCAGTTCTTC
TRBD1 | . | TRBJ1-1 | TRBV7-2 | CASSPGTGGANTEAFF | TGTGCCAGCAGCCCTGGGACAGGGGGCGCGAACACTGAAGCTTTCTTT
TRBD2 | . | TRBJ2-1 | TRBV5-1 | CASSETSGGAGEQFF | TGCGCCAGCAGCGAAACTAGCGGGGGGGCCGGTGAGCAGTTCTTC
. | . | TRBJ1-2 | TRBV30 | CAWSNSYGYTF | TGTGCCTGGAGTAACAGCTATGGCTACACCTTC
TRBD1 | . | TRBJ2-3 | TRBV2 | CASSEALRTGGFTDTQYF | TGTGCCAGCAGTGAAGCGCTTCGGACAGGGGGCTTCACAGATACGCAGTATTTT
TRBD1 | . | TRBJ2-2 | TRBV9 | CASSPGQGSGELFF | TGTGCCAGCAGTCCCGGACAGGGGAGCGGGGAGCTGTTTTTT
TRBD2 | . | TRBJ2-1 | TRBV5-1 | CASSVRGLAGLPFNEQFF | TGCGCCAGCAGCGTCCGAGGGCTAGCGGGGTTACCTTTCAATGAGCAGTTCTTC
TRBD1 | . | TRBJ1-1 | TRBV3-1/TRBV3-2 | CASSPRDRGLWSTEAFF | TGTGCCAGCAGCCCCCGGGACAGGGGTTTGTGGAGCACTGAAGCTTTCTTT
. | . | TRBJ1-2 | TRBV7-9 | CASSLNRDYGYTF | TGTGCCAGCAGCTTAAACAGGGACTATGGCTACACCTTC
. | . | TRBJ1-4 | TRBV5-1 | CASSLTGSEKLFF | TGCGCCAGCAGCTTGACAGGGAGTGAAAAACTGTTTTTT
. | . | TRBJ1-2 | TRBV2 | CASSEVGGGYGYTF | TGTGCCAGCAGTGAAGTTGGGGGCGGGTATGGCTACACCTTC
. | . | TRBJ1-3 | TRBV19 | CASSFLGNTIYF | TGTGCCAGTAGTTTCCTTGGAAACACCATATATTTT
TRBD1 | . | TRBJ2-7 | TRBV27 | CASSLLGQGYEQYF | TGTGCCAGCAGTTTACTGGGACAGGGTTACGAGCAGTACTTC
TRBD2 | . | TRBJ2-3 | TRBV7-2 | CASSLRLAGGGTDTQYF | TGTGCCAGCAGCTTAAGGCTAGCGGGGGGAGGCACAGATACGCAGTATTTT
TRBD2 | . | TRBJ2-3 | TRBV4-3 | CASSPGWRGGGDTQYF | TGCGCCAGCAGCCCCGGGTGGCGGGGGGGAGGAGATACGCAGTATTTT
. | once | TRBJ1-6 | TRBV9 | CASSEGGGNNSPLHF | TGTGCCAGCAGCGAGGGCGGGGGAAATAATTCACCCCTCCACTTT
. | few | TRBJ1-3 | TRBV5-1 | CASSRASGNTIYF | TGCGCCAGCAGCAGAGCCTCTGGAAACACCATATATTTT
TRBD1 | . | TRBJ1-4 | TRBV6-5 | CASSPTGVEKLFF | TGTGCCAGCAGTCCGACAGGGGTTGAAAAACTGTTTTTT
TRBD1 | . | TRBJ1-6 | TRBV4-1 | CASSQGRGQGVSNSPLHF | TGCGCCAGCAGCCAGGGGAGAGGGCAGGGGGTTTCTAATTCACCCCTCCACTTT
TRBD1 | . | TRBJ1-2 | TRBV6-5 | CASSPSGQMSYGYTF | TGTGCCAGCAGCCCATCGGGACAGATGAGCTATGGCTACACCTTC
TRBD2 | . | TRBJ2-1 | TRBV30 | CAWGRGTSGDGEQFF | TGTGCCTGGGGACGAGGGACTAGCGGGGATGGTGAGCAGTTCTTC
. | . | TRBJ1-4 | TRBV6-1 | CASSEALGGGDNEKLFF | TGTGCCAGCAGTGAAGCGCTCGGGGGGGGAGACAATGAAAAACTGTTTTTT
TRBD1 | . | TRBJ2-7 | TRBV27 | CASSSARDSYEQYF | TGTGCCAGCAGTTCGGCCCGGGACAGCTACGAGCAGTACTTC
. | . | TRBJ1-3 | TRBV6-5 | CASSRQVHGRNTIYF | TGTGCCAGCAGTAGACAGGTTCACGGGAGGAACACCATATATTTT
TRBD1 | . | TRBJ2-7 | TRBV5-6 | CASSFRDRSYEQYF | TGTGCCAGCAGCTTCCGGGACAGGTCCTACGAGCAGTACTTC
TRBD2 | . | TRBJ2-3 | TRBV10-3 | CAISRSGGAPDTQYF | TGTGCCATCAGTCGTAGCGGGGGGGCCCCAGATACGCAGTATTTT
TRBD2 | . | TRBJ2-5 | TRBV6-2/TRBV6-3 | CASSLTSGGAETQYF | TGTGCCAGCAGTTTGACTAGCGGGGGGGCAGAGACCCAGTACTTC
TRBD1 | . | TRBJ2-7 | TRBV28 | CASRGTGGYEQYF | TGTGCCAGCAGGGGGACAGGGGGTTACGAGCAGTACTTC
TRBD2 | . | TRBJ2-1 | TRBV10-1 | CASSAGGGAPYNEQFF | TGCGCCAGCAGTGCCGGCGGGGGGGCCCCCTACAATGAGCAGTTCTTC
TRBD1 | once | TRBJ1-2 | TRBV7-9 | CASSSGTGGHYGYTF | TGTGCCAGCAGCTCAGGGACAGGGGGCCACTATGGCTACACCTTC